The source of this TCR beta chain is a study of shared T cell receptors in the human thymus. Produced via immunoSEQ multiplex PCR; TCRdb's table is partial and in-frame only. This table has some 720,000 clones, over 75% appearing once. CDR1 is SEHNR and CDR2 is FQNEAQ in the germline V gene (reference sequence). This CDR3 comprises 16 residues. Unmatched junction bases numbered 10, after V lost 4 bases and J lost 7 bases. These same data were also listed under a study on human thymus T cells. That paper notes: Thymus was obtained from resections taken during corrective heart surgery. Repertoires from thymus and blood appeared to show biased V and J gene usage. Thymic TCR repertoires of unrelated people reportedly overlapped highly.

Source material: thymocytes. The rearrangement links TRBV7-9 to TRBJ2-1, with 10 positions matching TRBD2. The sequence derives from a boy in the first two years of life with a congenital heart defect. The CDR3 protein is CASSSRPSGRGNEQFF. The DNA of the CDR3 is TGTGCCAGCAGCTCAAGACCTAGCGGGAGAGGAAATGAGCAGTTCTTC.